Listed below are T cell receptor beta chains from one sample, sequenced in a study of beta chain features in type 1 diabetes. Clones were sequenced by immunoSEQ multiplex PCR, and TCRdb holds only the in-frame ones, with some missing. The top ten clones hold approximately 0.93% of a sample with about 290,000 clones, under 8.5% of them seen once. Sample: central memory CD4+ T cells from blood. The receptors come from a young woman in good health. Both conserved end residues are part of each CDR3. Each record gives: D gene, clone size, V gene, J gene, CDR3 DNA, CDR3 protein. D genes are given only for firm matches. Size tells how often a clone was seen (once, few, many) or the class of an expanded clone, and some rows leave it out.

d_call: NA
clone_size: NA
v_call: TRBV5-1
j_call: TRBJ2-3
cdr3_nt: TGCGCCAGCAGCTTGGAAGGGGGGAACTCGCCAGATACGCAGTATTTT
cdr3_aa: CASSLEGGNSPDTQYF

d_call: NA
clone_size: few
v_call: TRBV7-3
j_call: TRBJ2-5
cdr3_nt: TGTGCCAGCAGCTCCCGGGACGGACAAGAGACCCAGTACTTC
cdr3_aa: CASSSRDGQETQYF

d_call: TRBD1
clone_size: NA
v_call: TRBV11-2
j_call: TRBJ1-1
cdr3_nt: TGTGCCAGCAGCGAACGGACAGGGGGATGGGACACTGAAGCTTTCTTT
cdr3_aa: CASSERTGGWDTEAFF

d_call: NA
clone_size: few
v_call: TRBV10-3
j_call: TRBJ2-1
cdr3_nt: TGTGCCATCAGCTACAATCAGGGGTATGAGCAGTTCTTC
cdr3_aa: CAISYNQGYEQFF

d_call: NA
clone_size: NA
v_call: TRBV19
j_call: TRBJ1-1
cdr3_nt: TGTGCCAGTAGTGATGACAGGCACACTGAAGCTTTCTTT
cdr3_aa: CASSDDRHTEAFF

d_call: TRBD1
clone_size: NA
v_call: TRBV28
j_call: TRBJ1-6
cdr3_nt: TGTGCCAGCAGACCGGACAGGGTACCCTCACCCCTCCACTTT
cdr3_aa: CASRPDRVPSPLHF

d_call: NA
clone_size: NA
v_call: TRBV5-4
j_call: TRBJ2-3
cdr3_nt: TGTGCCAGCAGCTTGGACCGTGGCACAGATACGCAGTATTTT
cdr3_aa: CASSLDRGTDTQYF

d_call: NA
clone_size: NA
v_call: TRBV27
j_call: TRBJ1-6
cdr3_nt: TGTGCCAGCAGGGGGGCAGATAGGGTCGTGTCACCCCTCCACTTT
cdr3_aa: CASRGADRVVSPLHF

d_call: NA
clone_size: few
v_call: TRBV7-9
j_call: TRBJ1-2
cdr3_nt: TGTGCCAGCAGCTTTGAGGTTTCTAACTATGGCTACACCTTC
cdr3_aa: CASSFEVSNYGYTF

d_call: NA
clone_size: few
v_call: TRBV7-3
j_call: TRBJ1-1
cdr3_nt: TGTGCCAGCAGCTTGATGGACACTGAAGCTTTCTTT
cdr3_aa: CASSLMDTEAFF

d_call: NA
clone_size: NA
v_call: TRBV25-1
j_call: TRBJ2-7
cdr3_nt: TGTGCCAGCAGTGAGGGGACGCGGGGCCCAACTACCTACGAGCAGTACTTC
cdr3_aa: CASSEGTRGPTTYEQYF

d_call: NA
clone_size: NA
v_call: TRBV14
j_call: TRBJ1-1
cdr3_nt: TGTGCCAGCAGCCAAGACGTATCCACTGAAGCTTTCTTT
cdr3_aa: CASSQDVSTEAFF

d_call: NA
clone_size: NA
v_call: TRBV6-6
j_call: TRBJ2-2
cdr3_nt: TGTGCCAGCAGCGCCCGGCCAAACACCGGGGAGCTGTTTTTT
cdr3_aa: CASSARPNTGELFF

d_call: TRBD1
clone_size: NA
v_call: TRBV6-5
j_call: TRBJ1-2
cdr3_nt: TGTGCCAGCAGTTACACCGGGACAGAAGGGGGCTACACCTTC
cdr3_aa: CASSYTGTEGGYTF

d_call: NA
clone_size: NA
v_call: TRBV19
j_call: TRBJ2-3
cdr3_nt: TGTGCCAGTAGGCGAGGAAGAACCACAGATACGCAGTATTTT
cdr3_aa: CASRRGRTTDTQYF

d_call: NA
clone_size: few
v_call: TRBV29-1
j_call: TRBJ2-5
cdr3_nt: TGCAGCGTTGCCGCGTCTATCCAAGAGACCCAGTACTTC
cdr3_aa: CSVAASIQETQYF

d_call: TRBD2
clone_size: few
v_call: TRBV14
j_call: TRBJ2-5
cdr3_nt: TGTGCCAGCAGCCGGGGACTAGAGGGGGAGACCCAGTACTTC
cdr3_aa: CASSRGLEGETQYF

d_call: TRBD1
clone_size: few
v_call: TRBV4-2
j_call: TRBJ2-2
cdr3_nt: TGTGCCAGCAGCTCAGGACAGGGCGAGCCCGGGGAGCTGTTTTTT
cdr3_aa: CASSSGQGEPGELFF

d_call: NA
clone_size: NA
v_call: TRBV5-1
j_call: TRBJ1-2
cdr3_nt: TGCGCCAGCAGCCCGAGGGTTAACTATGGCTACACCTTC
cdr3_aa: CASSPRVNYGYTF

d_call: TRBD1
clone_size: NA
v_call: TRBV7-7
j_call: TRBJ2-5
cdr3_nt: TGTGCCAGCAGCTACGGGACAGGGGAAGTGACCCAGTACTTC
cdr3_aa: CASSYGTGEVTQYF

d_call: TRBD1
clone_size: few
v_call: TRBV5-1
j_call: TRBJ2-1
cdr3_nt: TGCGCCAGCAGCTGGGGGGACAGGACCTACAATGAGCAGTTCTTC
cdr3_aa: CASSWGDRTYNEQFF

d_call: TRBD1
clone_size: few
v_call: TRBV7-9
j_call: TRBJ1-2
cdr3_nt: TGTGCCAGCAGCTCCGGACAGGGGGACTATGGCTACACCTTC
cdr3_aa: CASSSGQGDYGYTF

d_call: NA
clone_size: NA
v_call: TRBV6-1
j_call: TRBJ2-2
cdr3_nt: TGTGCCAGCAGGGACAAGGGACAGAACACCGGGGAGCTGTTTTTT
cdr3_aa: CASRDKGQNTGELFF

d_call: NA
clone_size: NA
v_call: TRBV7-3
j_call: TRBJ1-5
cdr3_nt: TGCGCCAGCAGCCTCAGTACCCAAGGGAATCAGCCCCAGCATTTT
cdr3_aa: CASSLSTQGNQPQHF

d_call: NA
clone_size: few
v_call: TRBV29-1
j_call: TRBJ1-5
cdr3_nt: TGCAGCGTTGAAGAAATGGAGGGGCAGCCCCAGCATTTT
cdr3_aa: CSVEEMEGQPQHF

d_call: NA
clone_size: NA
v_call: TRBV7-2
j_call: TRBJ1-2
cdr3_nt: TGTGCCAGCAGCTTCTTGGCAGGGAACTATGGCTACACCTTC
cdr3_aa: CASSFLAGNYGYTF

d_call: TRBD1
clone_size: few
v_call: TRBV6-1
j_call: TRBJ1-5
cdr3_nt: TGTGCCAGCAGCTTCGACAGGGATAAGGTTCAGCCCCAGCATTTT
cdr3_aa: CASSFDRDKVQPQHF

d_call: TRBD1
clone_size: few
v_call: TRBV12-5
j_call: TRBJ2-1
cdr3_nt: TGTGCTAGTGGTTTGGTACTCGGACAGGGTTCGAATGAGCAGTTCTTC
cdr3_aa: CASGLVLGQGSNEQFF

d_call: TRBD2
clone_size: NA
v_call: TRBV29-1
j_call: TRBJ2-6
cdr3_nt: TGCAGCGTTGAAGGGACTAGAGACGTCCTGACTTTC
cdr3_aa: CSVEGTRDVLTF

d_call: NA
clone_size: few
v_call: TRBV15
j_call: TRBJ2-7
cdr3_nt: TGTGCCACCAGCAGAGGACCATCTTACGAGCAGTACTTC
cdr3_aa: CATSRGPSYEQYF

d_call: NA
clone_size: NA
v_call: TRBV27
j_call: TRBJ2-1
cdr3_nt: TGTGCCATTGGGTACGGGGGGCAGTTCTTC
cdr3_aa: CAIGYGGQFF

d_call: NA
clone_size: few
v_call: TRBV2
j_call: TRBJ2-3
cdr3_nt: TGTGCCAGCACCCCCAGTTCGGATACGCAGTATTTT
cdr3_aa: CASTPSSDTQYF

d_call: NA
clone_size: NA
v_call: TRBV5-1
j_call: TRBJ1-1
cdr3_nt: TGCGCCAGCAGCCCCCGTGCCCTTGGGTGGTCGAACACTGAAGCTTTCTTT
cdr3_aa: CASSPRALGWSNTEAFF

d_call: NA
clone_size: few
v_call: TRBV2
j_call: TRBJ2-1
cdr3_nt: TGTGCCAGCAGTCCTCGGCTAGGTTACAATGAGCAGTTCTTC
cdr3_aa: CASSPRLGYNEQFF

d_call: TRBD1
clone_size: NA
v_call: TRBV6-5
j_call: TRBJ2-1
cdr3_nt: TGTGCCAGCAAGGGGACAGTCCACAATGAGCAGTTCTTC
cdr3_aa: CASKGTVHNEQFF

d_call: NA
clone_size: NA
v_call: TRBV7-7
j_call: TRBJ2-2
cdr3_nt: TGTGCTAGCAGCACCGGGATCAGTTCCGGGGAGCTGTTTTTT
cdr3_aa: CASSTGISSGELFF

d_call: NA
clone_size: NA
v_call: TRBV7-9
j_call: TRBJ2-3
cdr3_nt: TGTGCCAGCAGCCAACATCACGGGTCTACTCCGGATACGCAGTATTTT
cdr3_aa: CASSQHHGSTPDTQYF

d_call: NA
clone_size: NA
v_call: TRBV5-1
j_call: TRBJ2-2
cdr3_nt: TGCGCCAGCAGCCCTGGGACAATCACCGGGGAGCTGTTTTTT
cdr3_aa: CASSPGTITGELFF

d_call: NA
clone_size: NA
v_call: TRBV4-1
j_call: TRBJ2-3
cdr3_nt: TGCGCCAGCAGCCAAGCGCCCACAGATACGCAGTATTTT
cdr3_aa: CASSQAPTDTQYF

d_call: TRBD2
clone_size: many
v_call: TRBV2
j_call: TRBJ2-3
cdr3_nt: TGTGCCAGCAATACCGGGACTACCGATACGCAGTATTTT
cdr3_aa: CASNTGTTDTQYF

d_call: TRBD1
clone_size: NA
v_call: TRBV9
j_call: TRBJ1-2
cdr3_nt: TGTGCCAGCAGCGGACGACAGGGCCTCTTCTATGGCTACACCTTC
cdr3_aa: CASSGRQGLFYGYTF

d_call: NA
clone_size: many
v_call: TRBV7-9
j_call: TRBJ1-1
cdr3_nt: TGTGCCAGCAGCTTTAAGGGGACTGAAGCTTTCTTT
cdr3_aa: CASSFKGTEAFF

d_call: NA
clone_size: few
v_call: TRBV7-2
j_call: TRBJ2-3
cdr3_nt: TGTGCCAGCACCGGGAGTAGCCTTATCGGGACGCAGTATTTT
cdr3_aa: CASTGSSLIGTQYF

d_call: NA
clone_size: many
v_call: TRBV7-3
j_call: TRBJ1-6
cdr3_nt: TGTGCCAGCAGCCTCGGCCAGACTAATTCACCCCTCCACTTT
cdr3_aa: CASSLGQTNSPLHF

d_call: NA
clone_size: once
v_call: TRBV6-5
j_call: TRBJ2-1
cdr3_nt: TGTGCCAGCAGACGACGGGGTGAGCAGTTCTTC
cdr3_aa: CASRRRGEQFF

d_call: TRBD2
clone_size: many
v_call: TRBV5-1
j_call: TRBJ2-3
cdr3_nt: TGCGCCAGCAGCCCCTTGGCGGGGGGGCAAGATACGCAGTATTTT
cdr3_aa: CASSPLAGGQDTQYF

d_call: NA
clone_size: NA
v_call: TRBV7-2
j_call: TRBJ2-1
cdr3_nt: TGTGCCAGCAGCTTAGCAGTCCCATTGACTGAGCAGTTCTTC
cdr3_aa: CASSLAVPLTEQFF

d_call: TRBD1
clone_size: NA
v_call: TRBV5-4
j_call: TRBJ1-2
cdr3_nt: TGCGCCAGCAGCCGATCCGGGACAGGGAACGGGGGCTACACCTTC
cdr3_aa: CASSRSGTGNGGYTF

d_call: NA
clone_size: NA
v_call: TRBV2
j_call: TRBJ2-2
cdr3_nt: TGTGCCAGATCCGGGACGGCCACCTCCGGGGAGCTGTTTTTT
cdr3_aa: CARSGTATSGELFF

d_call: NA
clone_size: NA
v_call: TRBV5-1
j_call: TRBJ1-3
cdr3_nt: TGCGCCAGCAGCTTCGGCAATTTTAACTCTGGAAACACCATATATTTT
cdr3_aa: CASSFGNFNSGNTIYF

d_call: NA
clone_size: NA
v_call: TRBV7-2
j_call: TRBJ1-5
cdr3_nt: TGTGCCAGCAGCTTAGGGGGAATTGGCAATCAGCCCCAGCATTTT
cdr3_aa: CASSLGGIGNQPQHF

d_call: TRBD1
clone_size: NA
v_call: TRBV2
j_call: TRBJ1-1
cdr3_nt: TGTGCCAGCAGTCCACAGGGGTTGGGATCCGGTGAAGCTTTCTTT
cdr3_aa: CASSPQGLGSGEAFF

d_call: TRBD1
clone_size: NA
v_call: TRBV12-5
j_call: TRBJ1-5
cdr3_nt: TGTGCTAGTGGTTGGACAGGCGGCAATCAGCCCCAGCATTTT
cdr3_aa: CASGWTGGNQPQHF

d_call: NA
clone_size: few
v_call: TRBV15
j_call: TRBJ2-5
cdr3_nt: TGTGCCACCAGGGAACCGTCCCAAGAGACCCAGTACTTC
cdr3_aa: CATREPSQETQYF